This TCR beta chain was profiled in a study of blood T cell repertoires in COVID-19. The germline CDR1 and CDR2 sequences are SGHRS and YFSETQ. CDR3 length: 15 residues. V lost 2 bases and J lost 8; bases outside the gene matches: 6. Under the authors' procedure: Amplification of reference gene primers provided the estimated nucleated cell counts. The repertoire was sequenced with immunoSEQ multiplex PCR; TCRdb's copy has only in-frame clones and lacks some. Clone size and the V and J calls come from that table; the DNA yielded D and trimming. Among about 60,000 clones listed, approximately 82% were seen once.

The clonotype originates from a man in his 60s with acute or convalescent COVID-19. V and J are TRBV5-1 and TRBJ2-1, with TRBD2 matching 11 bases. The sample consisted of peripheral blood. CDR3 protein: CASSFTSGGRDEQFF. The CDR3 region has the DNA TGCGCCAGCAGCTTCACTAGCGGGGGAAGGGATGAGCAGTTCTTC.